This T cell receptor beta chain is drawn from a study of shared clonotypes between healthy human individuals. The material for each subset, its genomic DNA, was split evenly across several immunoSEQ plates. Measured with immunoSEQ multiplex PCR; TCRdb has only the in-frame clones, and not every one. This table has about half a million clones, 70% to 80% appearing once. Study conclusions and caveats: Investigators expected sequencing depth to affect clonotype sharing among donors.

This CDR3 is 15 amino acids long. The germline V gene encodes CDR1 SGHRS and CDR2 YFSETQ. All participating donors were Caucasian adults from Nashville, Tennessee. With regard to this clone: What it binds is not known.

This receptor was taken from a woman between 40 and 55 years old in good health. Some clones in this sample may be carry-over from other donors' samples. The specimen was PBMCs. The V and J genes are TRBV5-1 and TRBJ2-5; a possible D gene is TRBD2 (6 bases). The J call may be incorrect, as the DNA end agrees better with TRBJ2-7. The CDR3 sequence is CASTRGGTDSYEQYF. DNA of the CDR3: TGCGCCAGCACCCGAGGAGGGACGGACTCCTACGAGCAGTACTTC.